This TCR beta chain was sequenced in a study of identical twins. Germline-derived CDR1 and CDR2 are SEHNR and FQNEAQ (reference sequence). V lost 3 bases to trimming and J lost 8 bases, with 11 bases between them. The CDR3 loop spans 13 amino acids. Donors were all healthy Caucasians. Through template switching, a universal primer site was introduced, and the cDNA contained unique molecular identifiers. TCRdb processed the 5' RACE reads anew with MiXCR; each CDR3 protein has one entry. The sample shows 250,000 or so distinct CDR3 sequences, 7.5% of them seen only once. The same data also went into a second study, on yellow fever vaccine responses in identical twins. That publication notes: Reportedly, the response of twins' T cells to the vaccine seemed partly convergent, partly personalized.

Material: CD8+ T cells sorted from blood. V gene TRBV7-9 combines with J gene TRBJ1-5; D gene ambiguous. The receptor was isolated from a woman under 30 in good health. CDR3 coding DNA: TGTGCCAGCAGCTTGGCCCCCGGGGAGCCCCAGCATTTT. This translates into CASSLAPGEPQHF.